The clone carrying this TCR beta chain was observed at least ten times. The antigen remains unidentified. The sample's time point: newly diagnosed GD, antithyroid drugs for less than 3 months. The TCR library was prepared using RNA isolated from PBMCs. This record comes from a study of regulatory T cells in long-lasting Graves disease. TCR beta libraries were built with iRepertoire HTBI primers and Arm-PCR of CDR3 regions. From the multiplex PCR reads, TCRdb called clonotypes with MiXCR, one entry per CDR3 protein. The table has roughly 420,000 distinct CDR3 sequences, about a sixth seen once; the top ten hold 20% to 25%. Study outcomes and limitations: In persistent patients, shared public clonotypes (around 2,500) outnumbered those in new patients (almost 1,000).

The specimen comprised peripheral blood mononuclear cells (PBMCs), sampled at new diagnosis, from a patient treated with antithyroid drugs. The source of this sequence is a female donor with Graves disease.

CDR3 residues: CASSFGRVQPQHF. The CDR3 nucleotides are TGTGCCAGCAGCTTTGGCAGGGTGCAGCCCCAGCATTTT. The gene calls are TRBV7-2 and TRBJ1-5; D is perhaps TRBD1 (5 bases). The CDR3 covers 13 residues. Trimming cost V 3 bases and J 7 bases, with 10 bases left between them. The germline V gene encodes CDR1 SGHTA and CDR2 FQGNSA.